A single sample is the source of the 14 T cell receptor beta chains below, sequenced in a study of patients and donors after allogeneic stem cell transplantation. TCRdb called the RT-PCR reads again in MiXCR, with one record for every CDR3 protein. The sample yields about 230,000 distinct CDR3 sequences, 14% seen once. Sequencing used blood, either unsorted or a sorted T cell fraction (not recorded which). These receptors originate from a human donor who was either an allogeneic HSCT recipient or a stem cell or donor lymphocyte infusion donor (not recorded which). It is not recorded whose cells these are; they may come from a transplant donor.

There are a few counts of this clonotype. The chain has TRBV6-2 or TRBV6-3 and TRBJ1-1; D is possibly TRBD1 (6 bases). Trimming removed 6 bases at V and 0 bases at J, with 17 bases between. Looked up from germline, CDR1 is MNHEY and CDR2 is SVGEGT. This CDR3 spans 16 amino acids. Written as DNA, the CDR3 is TGTGCCAGCAGGCGAGCGGGGGCGACTGTGAACACTGAAGCTTTCTTT. It specifies CASRRAGATVNTEAFF.

This clonotype is classed as medium-sized. This chain uses TRBV3-1 with TRBJ1-5; TRBD1 matches 7 bases. This CDR3 has 14 residues. V shed 1 base, J shed 8 bases, and the junction held 5 bases outside the gene matches. Per the germline V gene, CDR1 is LGHDT and CDR2 is YNNKEL (reference sequence). The CDR3 spells CASSQGTGEKPQHF. CDR3 DNA sequence: TGTGCCAGCAGCCAAGGGACAGGCGAGAAGCCCCAGCATTTT.

This clonotype appeared many times. The CDR3 region is CATSRERGRSYEQYF. The CDR3 DNA sequence: TGTGCCACCAGCAGAGAACGGGGCCGCTCCTACGAGCAGTACTTC. V gene TRBV15 combines with J gene TRBJ2-7; D could derive from TRBD1 or TRBD2 (5 bases each). Germline lookup yields CDR1 LNHNV and CDR2 YYDKDF (reference sequence). With 0 bases removed from V and 0 bases from J, the gap between germline ends came to 9 bases. This CDR3 is 15 amino acids long.

This clonotype was counted many times. The chain is built from TRBV7-3 and TRBJ2-5; D possibly corresponds to TRBD2 (6 bases). Between the trimmed V and J ends, which lost 5 bases and 4 bases, there was a span of 11 bases. Germline CDR1 SGHTA, CDR2 FQGTGA. The CDR3 is 13 residues long. DNA of the CDR3: TGTGCCAGCAGCCTGGGGGGTTTAGAGACCCAGTACTTC. Protein product: CASSLGGLETQYF.

This chain connects TRBV12-3 or TRBV12-4 to TRBJ1-3; D not resolved. Trimming removed 6 bases at V and 0 bases at J, with 12 bases between. The CDR3 contains 15 residues. This CDR3 reads CASSPGQYSGNTIYF. The DNA for the CDR3 is TGTGCCAGCAGCCCCGGCCAATACTCTGGAAACACCATATATTTT.

This clonotype occurred many times. The chain carries TRBV6-1 and TRBJ1-2; D not certain. Germline CDR1 and CDR2: MNHNS and SASEGT. This CDR3 has 14 amino acids. V lost 7 bases and J lost 5, with 17 bases in between. CDR3 nucleotides: TGTGCCAGCACCCTGATGGGTTCGGATTATGGCTACACCTTC. Its protein is CASTLMGSDYGYTF.

This clonotype was picked up many times. The chain carries TRBV12-3 or TRBV12-4 and TRBJ1-2; D perhaps matches TRBD1 (6 bases). The V end lost 4 bases, the J end lost 11 bases, and 17 bases lay between the germline ends. CDR3 length equals 13 residues. CDR3 nucleotide sequence: TGTGCCAGCAGTTCCTCAACCGGACAGTCTTACACCTTC. This sequence encodes CASSSSTGQSYTF.

This rearrangement joins TRBV20-1 to TRBJ2-5; 7 nucleotides agree with TRBD2. Losses at the gene ends were 6 bases for V and 1 base for J; bases not matched to a gene: 11. Germline V gene sequence: CDR1 DFQATT, CDR2 SNEGSKA (reference sequence). The CDR3 is 15 residues long. The DNA for the CDR3 is TGCAGTGCCCGTAGCCTAGCGGCCACCCAAGAGACCCAGTACTTC. Translated, it gives CSARSLAATQETQYF.

This clonotype was observed many times. This rearrangement joins TRBV30 to TRBJ1-1, with 10 positions matching TRBD1. Germline values: CDR1 GTSNPN, CDR2 SVGIG (reference sequence). This CDR3 is built from 15 residues. The V and J ends lost 2 bases and 5 bases, in that order; junction bases with no gene match: 8. The DNA for the CDR3 is TGTGCCTGGAGTTCCCCCGGGACAGGGGTTACTGAAGCTTTCTTT. Residues: CAWSSPGTGVTEAFF.

This clonotype was counted only a few times. V usage is TRBV30 and J usage is TRBJ2-2; D unresolved. CDR3 length: 13 residues. Germline V gene lookup returns CDR1 GTSNPN and CDR2 SVGIG (reference sequence). The V end lost 2 bases, the J end lost 6 bases, and 10 bases lay between the germline ends. CDR3: CAWSLISAGELFF. In DNA, the CDR3 is TGTGCCTGGAGTCTGATATCCGCCGGGGAGCTGTTTTTT. Full variable domain (missing parts from reference TRBV30 and TRBJ2-2): SQTIHQWPATLVQPVGSPLSLECTVEGTSNPNLYWYRQAAGRGLQLLFYSVGIGQISSEVPQNLSASRPQDRQFILSSKKLLLSDSGFYLCAWSLISAGELFFGEGSRLTVL.

This clonotype was picked up a small number of times. The chain combines TRBV19 with TRBJ2-2; D is perhaps TRBD2 (6 bases). Per the germline V gene, CDR1 is LNHDA and CDR2 is SQIVND (reference sequence). The CDR3 runs to 16 residues. V dropped 7 bases and J dropped 5 bases, with 20 bases sitting between them. CDR3 sequence (DNA): TGTGCCAGTATTCCCGGAGGGTCGGGGGTAACCGGGGAGCTGTTTTTT. Protein sequence: CASIPGGSGVTGELFF. The entire variable domain, with the rest obtained from reference TRBV19 and TRBJ2-2, is as follows: DGGITQSPKYLFRKEGQNVTLSCEQNLNHDAMYWYRQDPGQGLRLIYYSQIVNDFQKGDIAEGYSVSREKKESFPLTVTSAQKNPTAFYLCASIPGGSGVTGELFFGEGSRLTVL.

V usage is TRBV5-8 and J usage is TRBJ1-1; D unresolved. Germline lookup yields CDR1 SGHTS and CDR2 YDEGEE. V was trimmed by 1 base and J by 7 bases, leaving 5 bases between them. The length of the CDR3 is 11 residues. CDR3 sequence: CASSLRREAFF. CDR3 nucleotides: TGTGCCAGCAGCTTGCGGCGTGAAGCTTTCTTT.

This clonotype was observed a few times. The CDR3 loop reads CSALPRDSVLGYTF. In DNA, the CDR3 is TGCAGTGCTTTGCCGCGGGACAGCGTACTCGGCTACACCTTC. The gene calls are TRBV20-1 and TRBJ1-2; 7 nucleotides align to TRBD1. CDR3 length: 14 amino acids. Germline assignment: CDR1 DFQATT and CDR2 SNEGSKA (reference sequence). Trimming cost V 5 bases and J 8 bases; bases outside gene matches: 14.

The table lists this clonotype with a few counts. The chain carries TRBV6-5 and TRBJ1-2; D is possibly TRBD1 (6 bases). Looked up from germline, CDR1 is MNHEY and CDR2 is SVGAGI. The CDR3 length is 11 residues. V was shortened by 8 bases and J by 13 bases, with 17 bases between the two germline ends. The CDR3 sequence: CASRDTTSITF. The CDR3 coding sequence is TGTGCCAGCCGGGACACCACTAGCATCACCTTC.